The clone carrying this T cell receptor beta chain was counted between two and nine times. For TCR, cDNA came from 5'RACE template switching, which added a universal primer site and UMIs. TCRdb re-derived calls from the 5' RACE reads in MiXCR, one entry per CDR3 protein. The sample holds under 500,000 distinct CDR3 sequences, about 17% seen once. Trimming removed 4 bases from V and 12 bases from J, with 13 bases in between. There are 10 residues in the CDR3. Germline CDR1 is SQVTM and CDR2 is ANQGSEA. This sample was included in a study of T cells after yellow fever vaccination. This clonotype originated in a man younger than 35 who received the YFV17D yellow fever vaccine. The sample consisted of PBMCs, taken before the yellow fever booster vaccination. The chain employs TRBV29-1 and TRBJ2-7; no clear D gene. The CDR3 spells CSVGEFRRYF. The CDR3 DNA is TGCAGCGTTGGCGAATTCCGCAGGTACTTC.